A selection of T cell receptor beta chains follows, all from one sample in a study of human T cells and chemical hapten exposure. TCRdb analysed the RACE reads with MiXCR anew, one entry per CDR3 protein. The repertoire holds more than 85,000 distinct CDR3 sequences, with around 7.9% as singletons. Sequencing used whole blood, obtained in connection with sensitization to the hapten diphenylcyclopropenone (DPC). The receptors were sampled from a middle-aged man with alopecia areata. Some clones in this sample may be carry-over from other donors' samples. CDR3s include the opening cysteine and the closing phenylalanine or tryptophan. Fields, in order: clone size, J gene, V gene, D gene, CDR3 DNA, CDR3 protein. The D gene is left open where the match is weak. Expanded clones get a size class; other rows say once, few or many, or leave the size out.

. | TRBJ1-5 | TRBV6-2/TRBV6-3 | . | TGTGCCAGCAGTTACCCCCCCGGGAATCAGCCCCAGCATTTT | CASSYPPGNQPQHF
few | TRBJ2-3 | TRBV12-3/TRBV12-4 | . | TGTGCCAGCAGTCCCACCGACAGGGGAAGTGAAGCGGGAGCTGGAGATACGCAGTATTTT | CASSPTDRGSEAGAGDTQYF
few | TRBJ2-3 | TRBV28 | . | TGTGCCAGCAGCAACATCTATAGTGGGGAAGATACGCAGTATTTT | CASSNIYSGEDTQYF
few | TRBJ1-1 | TRBV29-1 | TRBD1 | TGCAGCGTTGCCCACAGGGGGGACACTGAAGCTTTCTTT | CSVAHRGDTEAFF
. | TRBJ2-7 | TRBV10-3 | . | TGTGCCATCAGTGAGAGACCGTACGAGCAGTACTTC | CAISERPYEQYF
many | TRBJ1-4 | TRBV7-9 | . | TGTGCCAGCAGCTTAGCCGGGGGCGATGAAAAACTGTTTTTT | CASSLAGGDEKLFF
. | TRBJ2-3 | TRBV7-8 | TRBD2 | TGTGCCAGCAGCCATAGGCTCCTAGCGGGCCTAGATACGCAGTATTTT | CASSHRLLAGLDTQYF
. | TRBJ1-2 | TRBV7-2 | . | TGTGCCAGCAGCTTAGTTCCCAGCCGCTATGGCTACACCTTC | CASSLVPSRYGYTF
few | TRBJ2-3 | TRBV7-9 | TRBD2 | TGTGCCAGCAGCTTAGAGTCTCTAGCGGCCTCCACAGATACGCAGTATTTT | CASSLESLAASTDTQYF
many | TRBJ1-5 | TRBV4-3 | . | TGCGCCAGCAGCCAAGAGGCACGTGGGAATCAGCCCCAGCATTTT | CASSQEARGNQPQHF
. | TRBJ1-3 | TRBV14 | . | TGTGCCAGCAGCAACACGGGAAACACCATATATTTT | CASSNTGNTIYF
. | TRBJ1-2 | TRBV27 | TRBD1 | TGTGCCAGCAGAAAGACAGGGACTAACTATGGCTACACCTTC | CASRKTGTNYGYTF
many | TRBJ1-1 | TRBV12-3/TRBV12-4 | TRBD1 | TGTGCCAGCAGTTTTGGGACAGGGTCCTCTGAAGCTTTCTTT | CASSFGTGSSEAFF
many | TRBJ1-5 | TRBV6-1 | . | TGTGCCAGCAGTGAAGCGCGGTGGCAGACCAGCAATCAGCCCCAGCATTTT | CASSEARWQTSNQPQHF
. | TRBJ2-7 | TRBV29-1 | . | TGCAGCGTTGAAGACGACCGTGGCTACGAGCAGTACTTC | CSVEDDRGYEQYF
few | TRBJ2-3 | TRBV7-2 | TRBD1 | TGTGCCAGCAGCTCCGGACAGGGGGCAGGAGATACGCAGTATTTT | CASSSGQGAGDTQYF
. | TRBJ1-6 | TRBV30 | . | TGTGCCCTCGGGAGGGGCTTAAATTCACCCCTCCACTTT | CALGRGLNSPLHF
few | TRBJ2-1 | TRBV19 | . | TGTGCCAGTGGCTTGTGGGCCCGGTACAATGAGCAGTTCTTC | CASGLWARYNEQFF
. | TRBJ1-5 | TRBV2 | TRBD1 | TGTGCCAGCAGTGCTCCGGGACAGGGGTACGGTCAGCCCCAGCATTTT | CASSAPGQGYGQPQHF
few | TRBJ2-3 | TRBV18 | TRBD2 | TGTGCCAGCTCCTCGACTAGCTCGCCAGATACGCAGTATTTT | CASSSTSSPDTQYF
. | TRBJ2-3 | TRBV12-3/TRBV12-4 | TRBD2 | TGTGCCAGCAGTTTCCCCCTAGCGGGTACAGATACGCAGTATTTT | CASSFPLAGTDTQYF
few | TRBJ1-3 | TRBV4-1 | . | TGCGCCAGCAGCCAAATCGCAGAAAACACCATATATTTT | CASSQIAENTIYF
many | TRBJ1-3 | TRBV7-2 | TRBD1 | TGTGCCAGCAGCTTATCCCCGACAGGGATAACTGGAAACACCATATATTTT | CASSLSPTGITGNTIYF
. | TRBJ2-1 | TRBV12-5 | . | TGTGCTAGTACCCGGGGCGATGAGCAGTTCTTC | CASTRGDEQFF
. | TRBJ2-5 | TRBV19 | . | TGTGCCAGTAGTATAGCGCAGTTGGAGACCCAGTACTTC | CASSIAQLETQYF
many | TRBJ1-4 | TRBV4-3 | . | TGCGCCAGCAGCCCGGCCGAGAGGGGTGAAAAACTGTTTTTT | CASSPAERGEKLFF
many | TRBJ1-5 | TRBV27 | . | TGTGCCAGCAGTTTATCTAAATTCGCCGGGGACAATCAGCCCCAGCATTTT | CASSLSKFAGDNQPQHF
few | TRBJ2-7 | TRBV28 | TRBD2 | TGTGCCAGCAGTTGGGATTCTAGCGGGGGGCGATACGAGCAGTACTTC | CASSWDSSGGRYEQYF
few | TRBJ2-2 | TRBV7-2 | . | TGTGCCAGCAGCCCCGCGGCGTACGGGGAGCTGTTTTTT | CASSPAAYGELFF
many | TRBJ1-6 | TRBV12-3/TRBV12-4 | . | TGTGCCAGCAGTTTAGGGGGGAAGGGCTCACCCCTCCACTTT | CASSLGGKGSPLHF
few | TRBJ2-5 | TRBV7-2 | TRBD1 | TGTGCCAGCAGCCTAGGGGGACAGGGTAGAGAGACCCAGTACTTC | CASSLGGQGRETQYF
many | TRBJ1-2 | TRBV29-1 | TRBD1 | TGCAGCGCCCTATACCCAGGGGGGAACTATGGCTACACCTTC | CSALYPGGNYGYTF
few | TRBJ1-1 | TRBV5-1 | . | TGCGCCAGCAGCATACGGGAGTGGGGGACTGAAGCTTTCTTT | CASSIREWGTEAFF
many | TRBJ1-5 | TRBV12-3/TRBV12-4 | . | TGTGCCAGCAGTCGACAGGGCAATCAGCCCCAGCATTTT | CASSRQGNQPQHF
few | TRBJ2-1 | TRBV20-1 | TRBD2 | TGCAGTGCCACTAGCGGGAGAAGCAATGAGCAGTTCTTC | CSATSGRSNEQFF
many | TRBJ1-1 | TRBV7-9 | . | TGTGCCAGCAGCCCGACCCTGAACACTGAAGCTTTCTTT | CASSPTLNTEAFF
. | TRBJ2-4 | TRBV12-3/TRBV12-4 | TRBD2 | TGTGCCAGCAGTCCCGGGGGGGGAGCCAAAAACATTCAGTACTTC | CASSPGGGAKNIQYF
. | TRBJ1-3 | TRBV6-6 | . | TGTGCCAGCAGTGCTAGGGACCGTGGAAACACCATATATTTT | CASSARDRGNTIYF
many | TRBJ2-2 | TRBV20-1 | . | TGCAGTGCCAGATGGGGAACCAACACCGGGGAGCTGTTTTTT | CSARWGTNTGELFF
few | TRBJ1-1 | TRBV6-6 | . | TGTGCCAGTACTTACAACACTGAAGCTTTCTTT | CASTYNTEAFF
. | TRBJ2-3 | TRBV7-2 | TRBD2 | TGTGCCAGCAGTACTAGCGGGAGGGCCGGAGATACGCAGTATTTT | CASSTSGRAGDTQYF
few | TRBJ2-3 | TRBV7-2 | . | TGTGCCAGCAGCTTAGAACGCGAACGGTATTTT | CASSLERERYF